The 14 T cell receptor beta chains reported below all come from one sample, sequenced in a study of T-cell memory formation after mild COVID-19. TCRdb reanalysed the 5' RACE reads using MiXCR and keeps one entry per CDR3 protein. The sample consists of about 210,000 distinct CDR3 sequences, over 9.5% of them appearing once. The sample comprised PBMCs or a T cell subset sorted from them (not recorded which). These receptors originate from a man in his late teens or twenties who had mild COVID-19 (a few samples of this study predate the infection). Cell type and time point are not known.

This clonotype showed up just a few times. This chain uses TRBV5-1 with TRBJ1-6, with a possible D match to TRBD1 (6 bases). This CDR3 has 15 residues. The germline V and J ends were trimmed by 0 bases and 8 bases, with 12 bases remaining between them. Germline CDR1 reads SGHRS; CDR2 reads YFSETQ. The CDR3 DNA reads TGCGCCAGCAGCTTGGAGCAGGGGCCCTATTCACCCCTCCACTTT. Amino acid sequence: CASSLEQGPYSPLHF.

This clonotype was seen more than once but under ten times. J is TRBJ2-7 and V is TRBV10-1; no firm D call. From germline, CDR1 is WNHNN and CDR2 SYGVQD (reference sequence). The CDR3 covers 13 residues. Trimming removed 4 bases from V and 0 bases from J, with 7 bases in between. CDR3 coding DNA: TGCGCCAGCAGTGGGCCCCCCTCCTACGAGCAGTACTTC. This gives the protein CASSGPPSYEQYF.

This chain uses TRBV20-1 with TRBJ2-7; D unclear. CDR1 and CDR2 (germline): DFQATT, SNEGSKA (reference sequence). V lost 5 bases and J 3 bases, leaving 14 bases between the germline ends. This CDR3 has 13 amino acids. The CDR3, as DNA: TGCAGTGCTCTAGGCCCGTTCCTCTACGAGCAGTACGTC. The encoded protein is CSALGPFLYEQYV.

This clonotype was seen only a few times. The chain uses TRBV6-2 or TRBV6-3 and TRBJ1-2; no clear D gene. Trimming removed 6 bases at V and 4 bases at J, with 9 bases between. Germline values: CDR1 MNHEY, CDR2 SVGEGT. The CDR3 is 12 amino acids. DNA for the CDR3: TGTGCCAGCAGCGGACGGACCTATGGCTACACCTTC. Translated: CASSGRTYGYTF.

The chain joins TRBV7-6 to TRBJ2-3, with no clear D. CDR1 and CDR2 from the germline V gene are SGHVS and FNYEAQ. V was clipped by 2 bases and J by 3 bases, with 6 bases between them. The CDR3 is made up of 13 amino acids. In nucleotides, the CDR3 is TGTGCCAGCAGCTTATCTTGGACAGATACGCAGTATTTT. It is translated as CASSLSWTDTQYF.

The genes are TRBV5-6 and TRBJ1-2; D gene uncertain. This CDR3 is 14 amino acids long. Trimming removed 4 bases at V and 4 bases at J, with 14 bases between. Germline V lookup: CDR1 SGHDT, CDR2 YYEEEE. In DNA, the CDR3 is TGTGCCAGCAGCATCGGGCCCCGGATCTATGGCTACACCTTC. Encoded protein: CASSIGPRIYGYTF.

The chain is built from TRBV7-9 and TRBJ1-5; D is possibly TRBD1 (6 bases). The CDR3 runs to 14 residues. Trimming took off 4 bases at V and 5 bases at J, with 12 bases between the two ends. Germline assignment: CDR1 SEHNR and CDR2 FQNEAQ (reference sequence). This CDR3 reads CASSSVDSYQPQHF. DNA for the CDR3: TGTGCCAGCAGCTCTGTGGACAGTTATCAGCCCCAGCATTTT.

Comments on this clonotype: This could be a read error, since a much larger clone is one nucleotide away. CDR3 protein: CASSVEVNTEAFF. DNA of the CDR3: TGTGCCAGCAGCGTAGAGGTGAACACTGAAGCTTTCTTT. This sequence joins TRBV9 and TRBJ1-1, with D unresolved. Trimming stripped 0 bases from V and 0 bases from J, with 3 bases between. The CDR3 has 13 residues. Germline V gene data show CDR1 as SGDLS and CDR2 as YYNGEE.

The chain employs TRBV15 and TRBJ1-4, with a weak D call TRBD1 (6 bases). The V gene lost 5 bases and the J gene lost 4 bases, with 14 bases spanning the gap. Germline CDR1 LNHNV, CDR2 YYDKDF (reference sequence). CDR3 length: 15 residues. The CDR3 here is CATSGVDSLNEKLFF. CDR3 nucleotides: TGTGCCACCAGCGGGGTGGACAGCCTTAATGAAAAACTGTTTTTT.

The V gene is TRBV20-1, the J gene TRBJ2-5; TRBD1 or TRBD2 may be the D gene (5 bases each). This CDR3 region has 11 residues. Germline-derived CDR1 and CDR2 are DFQATT and SNEGSKA (reference sequence). The ends were cut back, 3 bases at V and 4 bases at J, with 6 bases in the middle. In DNA, the CDR3 is TGCAGTGCTAGGAGGGGAGAGACCCAGTACTTC. Translation: CSARRGETQYF.

Many counts were recorded for this clonotype. The rearrangement links TRBV7-8 to TRBJ2-2; possibly TRBD1 or TRBD2 for D (5 bases each). CDR1 and CDR2 (germline): SGHVS, FQNEAQ. V gave up 6 bases and J gave up 0 bases, with 17 bases separating them. CDR3 length: 17 residues. The CDR3 DNA reads TGTGCCAGCAGGTCCGTGATATGGGGGACGAACACCGGGGAGCTGTTTTTT. Protein: CASRSVIWGTNTGELFF.

This clonotype was seen only a few times. V is TRBV2 and J is TRBJ1-1; possibly TRBD1 for D (6 bases). With 6 bases removed from V and 0 bases from J, the gap between germline ends came to 11 bases. Germline values: CDR1 SNHLY, CDR2 FYNNEI. The CDR3 totals 14 residues. The DNA for the CDR3 is TGTGCCAGCAGCAGGGACATCATGAACACTGAAGCTTTCTTT. Its translation: CASSRDIMNTEAFF.

This clonotype was counted between two and nine times. The chain uses TRBV3-1 and TRBJ1-2; D remains unclear. V lost 0 bases, J lost 7 bases, and 12 bases lay in between. The CDR3 length is 14 residues. Germline CDR1 reads LGHDT; CDR2 reads YNNKEL (reference sequence). The CDR3, as DNA: TGTGCCAGCAGCCAAGACGTTATCTCGGGTGGCTACACCTTC. Amino acids: CASSQDVISGGYTF.

The rearrangement links TRBV28 to TRBJ2-7, with 12 bases identical to TRBD1. From germline, CDR1 is MDHEN and CDR2 SYDVKM. This CDR3 contains 15 residues. With V trimmed by 4 bases and J by 7 bases, 8 bases remained unmatched. In DNA, the CDR3 is TGTGCCAGCAGTTCCGGGACAGGGGGCTTAAGGGAGCAGTACGTC. Amino acids: CASSSGTGGLREQYV.